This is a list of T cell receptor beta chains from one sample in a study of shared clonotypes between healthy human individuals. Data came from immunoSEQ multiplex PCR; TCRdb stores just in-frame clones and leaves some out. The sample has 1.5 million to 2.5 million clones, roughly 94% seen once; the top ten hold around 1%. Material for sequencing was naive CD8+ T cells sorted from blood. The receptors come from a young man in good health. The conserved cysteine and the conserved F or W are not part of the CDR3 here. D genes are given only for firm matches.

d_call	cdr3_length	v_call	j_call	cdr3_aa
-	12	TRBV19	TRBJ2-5	ASSIDLESETQY
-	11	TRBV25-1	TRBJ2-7	ASSVGSGYEQY
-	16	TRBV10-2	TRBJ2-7	ASRPDRGSSGRGYEQY
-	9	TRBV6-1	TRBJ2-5	ASSEPSQGH
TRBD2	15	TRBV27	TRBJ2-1	ASSPDSGGALGNEQF
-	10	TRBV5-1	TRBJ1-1	ASSFGGTEAF
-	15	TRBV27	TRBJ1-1	ASSLSRAGAVNTEAF
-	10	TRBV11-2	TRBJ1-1	ASSLGGGGAF
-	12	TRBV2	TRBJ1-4	ASSVVIGNEKLF
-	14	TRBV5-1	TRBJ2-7	ASSLEGAEMGYEQY
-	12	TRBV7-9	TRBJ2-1	ASSLAGSYNEQF
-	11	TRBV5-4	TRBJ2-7	ASSERSSYEQY
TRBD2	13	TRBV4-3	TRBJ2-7	ASSQGLAVIYEQY
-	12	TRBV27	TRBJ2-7	ASSPLPDSYEQY
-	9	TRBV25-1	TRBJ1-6	ASSENSPLH
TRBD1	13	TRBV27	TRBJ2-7	ASSQGAVVFDEQY
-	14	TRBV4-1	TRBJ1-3	ASSQDHRPTGNTIY
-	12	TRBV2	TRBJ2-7	ASIGGTTGRGQY
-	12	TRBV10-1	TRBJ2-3	ASSLSGGEDTQY
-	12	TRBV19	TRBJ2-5	ATTTGQGQETQY
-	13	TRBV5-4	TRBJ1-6	ASSLVEDGNSPLH
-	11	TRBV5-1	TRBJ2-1	ASSLQRADEQF
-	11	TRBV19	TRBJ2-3	ASSSLPTDTQY
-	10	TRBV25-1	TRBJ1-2	ASRAQGNGYT
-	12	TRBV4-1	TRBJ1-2	ASSQDPFNYGYT
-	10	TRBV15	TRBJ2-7	ATSREEDEQY
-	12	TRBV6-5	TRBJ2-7	ASSYDAETYEQY
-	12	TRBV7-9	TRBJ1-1	ATIIGRDGPEAF
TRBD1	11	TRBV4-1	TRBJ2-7	ASSPGQDYEQY
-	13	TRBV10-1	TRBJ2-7	ASSPGTQGSYEQY
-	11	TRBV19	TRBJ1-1	ASRQALNTEAF
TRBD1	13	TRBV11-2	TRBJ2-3	ASSLVATGWDTQY